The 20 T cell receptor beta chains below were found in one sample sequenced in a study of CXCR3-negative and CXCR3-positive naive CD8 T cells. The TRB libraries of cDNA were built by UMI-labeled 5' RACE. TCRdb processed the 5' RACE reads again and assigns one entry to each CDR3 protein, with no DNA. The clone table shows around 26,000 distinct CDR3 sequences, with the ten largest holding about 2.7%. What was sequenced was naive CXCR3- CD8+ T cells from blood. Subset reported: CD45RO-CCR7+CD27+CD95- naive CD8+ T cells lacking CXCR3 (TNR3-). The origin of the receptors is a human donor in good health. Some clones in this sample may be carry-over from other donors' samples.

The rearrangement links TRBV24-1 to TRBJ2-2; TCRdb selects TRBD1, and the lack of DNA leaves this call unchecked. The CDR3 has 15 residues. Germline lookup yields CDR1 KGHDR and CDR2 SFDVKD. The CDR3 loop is CATNSGTGDTGELFF.

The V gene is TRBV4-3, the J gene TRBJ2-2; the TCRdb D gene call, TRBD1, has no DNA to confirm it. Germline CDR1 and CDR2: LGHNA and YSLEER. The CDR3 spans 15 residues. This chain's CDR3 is CASSQDRGNTGELFF.

The CDR3 loop is CSTGRRENEQFF. The J gene is TRBJ2-1, the V gene TRBV20-1; no DNA is available, so the TRBD1 call from TCRdb remains unchecked. The CDR3 consists of 12 residues. The germline CDR1 and CDR2 sequences are DFQATT and SNEGSKA (reference sequence).

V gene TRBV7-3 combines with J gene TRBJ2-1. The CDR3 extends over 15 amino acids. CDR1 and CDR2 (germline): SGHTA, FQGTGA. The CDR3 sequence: CASSSTGNPYNEQFF. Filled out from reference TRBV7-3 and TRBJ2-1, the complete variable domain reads GAGVSQTPSNKVTEKGKYVELRCDPISGHTALYWYRQSLGQGPEFLIYFQGTGAADDSGLPNDRFFAVRPEGSVSTLKIQRTERGDSAVYLCASSSTGNPYNEQFFGPGTRLTVL.

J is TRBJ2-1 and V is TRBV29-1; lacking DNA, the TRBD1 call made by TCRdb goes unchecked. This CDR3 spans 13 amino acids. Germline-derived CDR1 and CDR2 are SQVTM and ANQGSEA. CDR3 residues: CSVLGGLYNEQFF.

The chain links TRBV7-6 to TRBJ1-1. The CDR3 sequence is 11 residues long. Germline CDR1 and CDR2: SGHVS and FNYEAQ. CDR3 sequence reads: CASSSGWIAFF.

The CDR3 here is CASSRPSGNYGYTF. This sequence joins TRBV12-3 or TRBV12-4 and TRBJ1-2; no DNA is available, so the TRBD1 call from TCRdb remains unchecked. This CDR3 is 14 amino acids long.

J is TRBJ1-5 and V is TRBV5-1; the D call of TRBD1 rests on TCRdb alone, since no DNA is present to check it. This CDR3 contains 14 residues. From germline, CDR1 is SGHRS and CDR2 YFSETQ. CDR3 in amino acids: CASSLDPGNQPQHF. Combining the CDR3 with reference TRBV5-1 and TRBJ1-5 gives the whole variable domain KAGVTQTPRYLIKTRGQQVTLSCSPISGHRSVSWYQQTPGQGLQFLFEYFSETQRNKGNFPGRFSGRQFSNSRSEMNVSTLELGDSALYLCASSLDPGNQPQHFGDGTRLSIL.

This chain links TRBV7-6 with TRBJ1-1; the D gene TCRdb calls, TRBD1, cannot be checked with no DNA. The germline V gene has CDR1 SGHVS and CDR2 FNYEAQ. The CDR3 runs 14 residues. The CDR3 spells CASSPDRLTTEAFF.

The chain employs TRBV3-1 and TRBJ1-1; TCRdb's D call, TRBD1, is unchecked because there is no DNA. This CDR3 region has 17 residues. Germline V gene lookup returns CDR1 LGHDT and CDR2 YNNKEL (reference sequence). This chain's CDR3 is CASSQLAGAGRNTEAFF.

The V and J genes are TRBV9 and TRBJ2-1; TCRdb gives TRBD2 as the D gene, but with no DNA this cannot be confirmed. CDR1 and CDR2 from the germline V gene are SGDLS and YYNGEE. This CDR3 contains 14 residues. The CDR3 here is CASSVVPGPNEQFF.

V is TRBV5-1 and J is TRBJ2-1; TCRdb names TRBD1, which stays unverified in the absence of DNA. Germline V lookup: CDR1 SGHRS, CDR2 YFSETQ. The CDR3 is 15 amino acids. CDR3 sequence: CASVEGTAYLNEQFF.

This CDR3 is CASNDRDRGYEQYF. The chain carries TRBV12-3 or TRBV12-4 and TRBJ2-7; TCRdb designates TRBD1, a call that cannot be tested without DNA. This CDR3 region has 14 residues.

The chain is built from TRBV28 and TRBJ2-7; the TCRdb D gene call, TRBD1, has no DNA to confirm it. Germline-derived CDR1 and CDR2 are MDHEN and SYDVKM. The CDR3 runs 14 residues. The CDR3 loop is CASSTYRVLYEQYF.

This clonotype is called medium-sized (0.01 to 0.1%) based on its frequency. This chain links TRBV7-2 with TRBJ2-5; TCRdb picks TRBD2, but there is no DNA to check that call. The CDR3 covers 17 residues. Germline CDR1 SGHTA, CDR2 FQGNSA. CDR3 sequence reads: CASSLRGPMALQETQYF.

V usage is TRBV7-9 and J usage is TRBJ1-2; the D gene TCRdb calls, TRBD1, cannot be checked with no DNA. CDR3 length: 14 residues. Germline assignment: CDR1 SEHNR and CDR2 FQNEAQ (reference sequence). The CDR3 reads CASSLGTGGDGYTF.

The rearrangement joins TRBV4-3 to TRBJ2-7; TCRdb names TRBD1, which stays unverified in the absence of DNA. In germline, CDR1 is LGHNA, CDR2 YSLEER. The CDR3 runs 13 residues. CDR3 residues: CASSQDPGREQYF.

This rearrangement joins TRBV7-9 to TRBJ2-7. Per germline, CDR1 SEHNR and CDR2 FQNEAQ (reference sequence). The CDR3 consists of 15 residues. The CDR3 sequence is CASSSVREPSYEQYF.

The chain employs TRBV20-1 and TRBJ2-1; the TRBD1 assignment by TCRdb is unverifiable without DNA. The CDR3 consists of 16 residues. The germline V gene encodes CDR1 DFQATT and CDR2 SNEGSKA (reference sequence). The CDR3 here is CSARWGGGSTYNEQFF.

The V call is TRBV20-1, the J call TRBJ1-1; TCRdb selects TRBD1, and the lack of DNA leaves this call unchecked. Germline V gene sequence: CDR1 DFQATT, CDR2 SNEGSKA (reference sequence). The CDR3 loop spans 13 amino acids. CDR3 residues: CSARGDLNTEAFF.